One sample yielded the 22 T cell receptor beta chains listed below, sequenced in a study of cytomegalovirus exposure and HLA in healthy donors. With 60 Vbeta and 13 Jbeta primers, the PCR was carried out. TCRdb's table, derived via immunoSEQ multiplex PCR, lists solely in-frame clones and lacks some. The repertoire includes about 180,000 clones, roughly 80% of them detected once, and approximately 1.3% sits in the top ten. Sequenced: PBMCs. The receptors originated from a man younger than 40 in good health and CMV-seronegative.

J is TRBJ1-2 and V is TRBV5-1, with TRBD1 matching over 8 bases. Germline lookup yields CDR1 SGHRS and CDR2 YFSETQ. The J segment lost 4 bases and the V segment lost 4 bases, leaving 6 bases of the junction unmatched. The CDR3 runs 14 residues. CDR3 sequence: CASSQGDRGYGYTF. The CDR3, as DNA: TGCGCCAGCAGCCAAGGCGACAGGGGCTATGGCTACACCTTC.

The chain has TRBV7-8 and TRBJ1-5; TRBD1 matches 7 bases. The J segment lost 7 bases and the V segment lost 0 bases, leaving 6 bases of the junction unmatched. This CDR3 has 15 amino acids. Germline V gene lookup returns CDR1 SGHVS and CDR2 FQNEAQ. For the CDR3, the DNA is TGTGCCAGCAGCTTAGCATCACAGGGGAGCCAGCCCCAGCATTTT. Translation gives CASSLASQGSQPQHF.

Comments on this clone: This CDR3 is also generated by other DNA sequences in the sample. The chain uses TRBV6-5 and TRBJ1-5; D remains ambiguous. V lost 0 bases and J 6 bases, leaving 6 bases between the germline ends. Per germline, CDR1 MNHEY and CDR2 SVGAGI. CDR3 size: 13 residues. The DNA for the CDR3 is TGTGCCAGCAGTTACTCCCGGGGTCAGCCCCAGCATTTT. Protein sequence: CASSYSRGQPQHF.

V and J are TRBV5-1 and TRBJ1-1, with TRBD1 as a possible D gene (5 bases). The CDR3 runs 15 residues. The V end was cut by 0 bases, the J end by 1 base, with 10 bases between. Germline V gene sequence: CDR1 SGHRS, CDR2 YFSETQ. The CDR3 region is CASSLASGGNTEAFF. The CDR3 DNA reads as TGCGCCAGCAGCTTGGCCAGCGGGGGGAACACTGAAGCTTTCTTT.

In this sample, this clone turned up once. DNA of the CDR3: TGTGCCAGCAGCTTTAATGCGGGAGGCCCGGGAGAGCAGTACTTC. This codes for CASSFNAGGPGEQYF. The chain carries TRBV7-9 and TRBJ2-7, with TRBD2 matching over 8 bases. After removal of 3 bases from V and 7 bases from J, the junction contained 11 bases not matched to a gene. The V gene's germline CDR1 is SEHNR and CDR2 FQNEAQ (reference sequence). CDR3 length equals 15 residues.

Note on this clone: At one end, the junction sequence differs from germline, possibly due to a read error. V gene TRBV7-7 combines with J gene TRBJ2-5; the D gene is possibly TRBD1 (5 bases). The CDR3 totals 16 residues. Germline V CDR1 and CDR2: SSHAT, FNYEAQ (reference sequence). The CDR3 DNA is TGTGCTAGCAGCCGCGCTGGGCAGGGCCGTCAAGAGACCCAGTACTTC. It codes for CASSRAGQGRQETQYF.

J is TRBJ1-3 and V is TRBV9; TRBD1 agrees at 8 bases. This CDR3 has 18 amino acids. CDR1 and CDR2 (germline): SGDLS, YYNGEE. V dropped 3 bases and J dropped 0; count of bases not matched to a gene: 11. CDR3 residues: CASSGQGRVVDSGNTIYF. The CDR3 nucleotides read TGTGCCAGCAGCGGACAGGGGCGGGTGGTAGACTCTGGAAACACCATATATTTT.

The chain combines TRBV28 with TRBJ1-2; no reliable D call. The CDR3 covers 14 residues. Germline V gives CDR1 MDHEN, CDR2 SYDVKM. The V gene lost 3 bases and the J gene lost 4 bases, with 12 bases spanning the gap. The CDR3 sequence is CASSFDSRVYGYTF. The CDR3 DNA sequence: TGTGCCAGCAGTTTCGACTCCCGGGTCTATGGCTACACCTTC.

CDR3 sequence: CASSLGDRNTYGYTF. Written as DNA, the CDR3 is TGTGCCAGCAGCTTAGGGGACAGAAATACCTATGGCTACACCTTC. V gene TRBV7-9 combines with J gene TRBJ1-2; 7 bases are a match to TRBD1. The CDR3 is 15 amino acids. Germline CDR1 and CDR2: SEHNR and FQNEAQ (reference sequence). V shed 1 base, J shed 4 bases, and the junction held 6 bases outside the gene matches.

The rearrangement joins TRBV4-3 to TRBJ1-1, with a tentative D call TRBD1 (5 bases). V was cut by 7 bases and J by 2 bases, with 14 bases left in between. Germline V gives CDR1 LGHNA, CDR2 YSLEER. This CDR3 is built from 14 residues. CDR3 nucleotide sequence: TGCGCCAGCACAGCCTCGACAGCCAACACTGAAGCTTTCTTT. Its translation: CASTASTANTEAFF.

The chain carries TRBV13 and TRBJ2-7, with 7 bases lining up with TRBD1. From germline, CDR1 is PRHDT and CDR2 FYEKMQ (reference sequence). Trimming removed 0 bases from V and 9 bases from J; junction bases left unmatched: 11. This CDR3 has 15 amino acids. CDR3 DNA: TGTGCCAGCAGCTTAGGAGCCAGGGGGTTACGTGGGCAGTACTTC. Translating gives CASSLGARGLRGQYF.

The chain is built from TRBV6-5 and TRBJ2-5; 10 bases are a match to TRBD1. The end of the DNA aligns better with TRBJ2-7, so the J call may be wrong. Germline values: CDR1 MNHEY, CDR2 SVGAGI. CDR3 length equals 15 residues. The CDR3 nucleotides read TGTGCCAGCAGTTGGAGCCGGGACAGGGGCTACGAGCAGTACTTC. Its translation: CASSWSRDRGYEQYF.

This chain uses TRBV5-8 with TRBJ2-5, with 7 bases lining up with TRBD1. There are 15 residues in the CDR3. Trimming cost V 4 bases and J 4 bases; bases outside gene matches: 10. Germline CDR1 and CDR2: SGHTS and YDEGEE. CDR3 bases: TGTGCCAGCAGCCCGCGAATCGACAGGGTAGAGACCCAGTACTTC. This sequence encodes CASSPRIDRVETQYF.

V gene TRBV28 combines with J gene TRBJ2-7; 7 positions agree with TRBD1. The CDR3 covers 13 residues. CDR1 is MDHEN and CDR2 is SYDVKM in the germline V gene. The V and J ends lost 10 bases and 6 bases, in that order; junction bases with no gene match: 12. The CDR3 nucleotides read TGTGCCACCAGGGGACAGACTAAGGGCGAGCAGTACTTC. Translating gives CATRGQTKGEQYF.

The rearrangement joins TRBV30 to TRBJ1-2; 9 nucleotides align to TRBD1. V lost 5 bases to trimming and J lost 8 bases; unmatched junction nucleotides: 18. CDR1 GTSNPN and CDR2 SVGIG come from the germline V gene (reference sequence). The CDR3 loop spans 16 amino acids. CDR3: CAWDAVLGQGPKGYTF. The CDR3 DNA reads TGTGCCTGGGACGCGGTGCTAGGACAGGGGCCGAAAGGCTACACCTTC.

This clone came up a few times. The CDR3 nucleotides read TGTGCCAGCAGCACGGGACGGAGGGTCTCTGGAAACACCATATATTTT. Protein sequence: CASSTGRRVSGNTIYF. V is TRBV11-2 and J is TRBJ1-3, with D maybe TRBD1 (5 bases). CDR3 size: 16 residues. Germline CDR1 is SGHAT and CDR2 is FQNNGV. V was clipped by 5 bases and J by 0 bases, with 14 bases between them.

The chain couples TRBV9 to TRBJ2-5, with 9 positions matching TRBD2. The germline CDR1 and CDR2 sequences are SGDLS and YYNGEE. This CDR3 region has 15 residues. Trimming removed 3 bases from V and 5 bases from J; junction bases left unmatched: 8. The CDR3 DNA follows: TGTGCCAGCAGCGCGGCGGGCGGGAGGGTTGAGACCCAGTACTTC. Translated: CASSAAGGRVETQYF.

The CDR3: CASSLGGVANEKLFF. The CDR3 DNA is TGTGCCAGCAGTTTGGGAGGGGTGGCTAATGAAAAACTGTTTTTT. This chain joins TRBV28 and TRBJ1-4; TRBD1 might be the D (5 bases). From germline, CDR1 is MDHEN and CDR2 SYDVKM. The CDR3 is 15 residues long. The V and J ends lost 3 bases and 3 bases respectively, with 11 bases between them.

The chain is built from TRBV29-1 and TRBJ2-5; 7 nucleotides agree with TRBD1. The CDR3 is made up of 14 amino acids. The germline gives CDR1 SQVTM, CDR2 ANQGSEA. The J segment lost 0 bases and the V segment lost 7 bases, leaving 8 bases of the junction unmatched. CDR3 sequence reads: CSAKIDRDQETQYF. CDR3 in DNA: TGCAGCGCCAAAATAGACAGGGACCAAGAGACCCAGTACTTC.

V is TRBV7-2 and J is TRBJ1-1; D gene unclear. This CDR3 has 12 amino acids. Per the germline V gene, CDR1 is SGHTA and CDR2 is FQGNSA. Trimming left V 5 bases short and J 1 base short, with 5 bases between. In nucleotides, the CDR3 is TGTGCCAGCAGCCACAGGAACACTGAAGCTTTCTTT. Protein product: CASSHRNTEAFF. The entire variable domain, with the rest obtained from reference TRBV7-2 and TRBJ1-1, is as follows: GAGVSQSPSNKVTEKGKDVELRCDPISGHTALYWYRQSLGQGLEFLIYFQGNSAPDKSGLPSDRFSAERTGGSVSTLTIQRTQQEDSAVYLCASSHRNTEAFFGQGTRLTVV.

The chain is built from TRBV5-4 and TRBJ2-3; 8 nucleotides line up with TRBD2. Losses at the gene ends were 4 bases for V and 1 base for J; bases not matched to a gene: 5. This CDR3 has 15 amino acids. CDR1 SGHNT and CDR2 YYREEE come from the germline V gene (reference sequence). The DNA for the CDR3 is TGTGCCAGCAGCCTTACTAGCGGACGCACAGATACGCAGTATTTT. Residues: CASSLTSGRTDTQYF.

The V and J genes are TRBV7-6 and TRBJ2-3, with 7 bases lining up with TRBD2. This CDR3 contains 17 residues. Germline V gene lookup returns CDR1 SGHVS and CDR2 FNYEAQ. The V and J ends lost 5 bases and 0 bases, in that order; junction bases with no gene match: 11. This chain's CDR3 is CASSTTPLAVSTDTQYF. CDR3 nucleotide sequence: TGTGCCAGCAGCACAACTCCTCTAGCGGTGAGCACAGATACGCAGTATTTT.